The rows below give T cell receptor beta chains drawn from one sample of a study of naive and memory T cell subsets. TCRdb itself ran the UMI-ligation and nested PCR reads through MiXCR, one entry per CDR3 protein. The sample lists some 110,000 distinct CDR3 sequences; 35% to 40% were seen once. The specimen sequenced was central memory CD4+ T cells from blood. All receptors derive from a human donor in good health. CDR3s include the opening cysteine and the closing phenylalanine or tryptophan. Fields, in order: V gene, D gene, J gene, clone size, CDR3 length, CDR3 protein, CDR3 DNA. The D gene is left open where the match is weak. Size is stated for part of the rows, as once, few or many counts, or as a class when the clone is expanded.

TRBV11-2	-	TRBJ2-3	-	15	CASSLARGRTDTQYF	TGTGCCAGCAGCTTAGCTAGAGGGAGGACAGATACGCAGTATTTT
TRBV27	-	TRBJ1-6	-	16	CASRSGPISYNSPLHF	TGTGCCAGCAGAAGCGGACCGATCTCCTATAATTCACCCCTCCACTTT
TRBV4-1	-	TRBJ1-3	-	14	CASSQGFSGNTIYF	TGCGCCAGCAGCCAAGGCTTCTCTGGAAACACCATATATTTT
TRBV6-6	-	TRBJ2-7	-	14	CASSYSRQGPEQYF	TGTGCCAGCAGTTACTCGAGGCAGGGGCCCGAGCAGTACTTC
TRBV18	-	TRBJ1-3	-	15	CASSPGPISGNTIYF	TGTGCCAGCTCACCAGGACCGATCTCTGGAAACACCATATATTTT
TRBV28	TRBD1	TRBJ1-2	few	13	CASRGQTVYGYTF	TGTGCCAGCAGGGGACAGACAGTATATGGCTACACCTTC
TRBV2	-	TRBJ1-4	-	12	CASGRDNEKLFF	TGTGCCAGCGGCAGGGATAATGAAAAACTGTTTTTT
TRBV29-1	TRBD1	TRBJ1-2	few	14	CSVEDRGSSGGYTF	TGCAGCGTTGAAGACAGGGGGTCGTCAGGCGGCTACACCTTC
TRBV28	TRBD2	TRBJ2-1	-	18	CASSSTSGRRGSYNEQFF	TGTGCCAGCAGTTCCACTAGCGGGAGACGAGGCTCCTACAATGAGCAGTTCTTC
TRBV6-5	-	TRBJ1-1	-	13	CASSYMRGSEAFF	TGTGCCAGCAGTTACATGAGAGGCTCTGAAGCTTTCTTT
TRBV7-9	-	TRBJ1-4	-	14	CASSWGRPAEKLFF	TGTGCCAGCAGCTGGGGTCGACCGGCGGAAAAACTGTTTTTT
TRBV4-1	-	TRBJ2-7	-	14	CASSQDELTYEQYF	TGCGCCAGCAGCCAAGATGAACTAACTTACGAGCAGTACTTC
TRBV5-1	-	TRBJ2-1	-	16	CASSLARKETQNEQFF	TGCGCCAGCAGCTTGGCCCGTAAGGAAACCCAGAATGAGCAGTTCTTC
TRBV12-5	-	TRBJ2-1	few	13	CASGQGGAREQFF	TGTGCTAGTGGCCAAGGGGGGGCCCGTGAGCAGTTCTTC
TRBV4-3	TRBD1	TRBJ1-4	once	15	CASSQGQGGNEKLFF	TGCGCCAGCAGCCAGGGACAGGGGGGTAATGAAAAACTGTTTTTT
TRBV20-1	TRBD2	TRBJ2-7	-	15	CSVPPHSGSPYEQYF	TGCAGTGTTCCACCCCATAGCGGGAGTCCCTACGAGCAGTACTTC
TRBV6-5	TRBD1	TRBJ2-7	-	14	CASSRGQLSYEQYF	TGTGCCAGCAGTAGGGGACAGCTATCCTACGAGCAGTACTTC
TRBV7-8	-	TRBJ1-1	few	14	CASSFTSGSTEAFF	TGTGCCAGCAGCTTTACGTCAGGGAGTACTGAAGCTTTCTTT
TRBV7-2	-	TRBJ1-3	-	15	CASSLGSLSGNTIYF	TGTGCCAGCAGCTTAGGGTCACTCTCTGGAAACACCATATATTTT
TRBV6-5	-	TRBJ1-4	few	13	CASSSREGRKLFF	TGTGCCAGCAGTAGTCGAGAGGGACGAAAACTGTTTTTT
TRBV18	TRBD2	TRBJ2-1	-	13	CASSPSSGSQQFF	TGTGCCAGCTCACCTTCTAGCGGGAGCCAGCAGTTCTTC
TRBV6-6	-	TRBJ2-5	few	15	CASRMEAVKQETQYF	TGTGCCAGCCGAATGGAAGCGGTAAAGCAAGAGACCCAGTACTTC
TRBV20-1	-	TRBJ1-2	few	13	CSARAGTRDGYTF	TGCAGTGCTAGAGCCGGGACGAGAGATGGCTACACCTTC
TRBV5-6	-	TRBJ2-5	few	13	CASSRWLQETQYF	TGTGCCAGCAGCCGATGGCTACAAGAGACCCAGTACTTC
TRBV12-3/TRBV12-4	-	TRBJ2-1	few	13	CASRQSSYNEQFF	TGTGCCAGCAGACAGAGCTCCTACAATGAGCAGTTCTTC
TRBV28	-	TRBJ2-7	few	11	CASTLGYEQYF	TGTGCCAGCACTTTGGGATACGAGCAGTACTTC
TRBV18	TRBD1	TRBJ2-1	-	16	CASSPPQGATYNEQFF	TGTGCCAGCTCACCACCCCAGGGGGCAACCTACAATGAGCAGTTCTTC
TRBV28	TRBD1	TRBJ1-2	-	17	CASSVPGTGGYQYGYTF	TGTGCCAGCAGTGTTCCCGGGACAGGGGGTTATCAATATGGCTACACCTTC
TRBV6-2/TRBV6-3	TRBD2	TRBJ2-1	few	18	CASSYSGREGQSYNEQFF	TGTGCCAGCAGTTACTCAGGGCGGGAGGGCCAGTCCTACAATGAGCAGTTCTTC
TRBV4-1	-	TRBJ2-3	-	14	CASSQKDKGGTQYF	TGCGCCAGCAGCCAAAAAGACAAGGGAGGTACGCAGTATTTT
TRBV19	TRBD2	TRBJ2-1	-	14	CASSRLAGGVEQFF	TGTGCCAGTAGTAGACTAGCGGGAGGTGTTGAGCAGTTCTTC
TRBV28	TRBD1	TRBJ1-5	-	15	CASRGDRAGNQPQHF	TGTGCCAGCAGGGGGGACAGGGCCGGGAATCAGCCCCAGCATTTT
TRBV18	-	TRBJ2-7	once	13	CASSVQGKNEQYF	TGTGCCAGCTCAGTTCAGGGGAAGAACGAGCAGTACTTC
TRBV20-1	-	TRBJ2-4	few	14	CSAVEGGAKNIQYF	TGCAGTGCTGTCGAGGGGGGGGCCAAAAACATTCAGTACTTC
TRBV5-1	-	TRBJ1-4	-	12	CASSTEPGRLFF	TGCGCCAGCAGCACGGAGCCGGGAAGACTGTTTTTT
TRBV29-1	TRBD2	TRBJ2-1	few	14	CSVEGGRSDDEQFF	TGCAGCGTTGAGGGCGGGAGAAGTGACGATGAGCAGTTCTTC
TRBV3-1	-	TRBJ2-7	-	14	CASSPPDRREEQYF	TGTGCCAGCAGCCCCCCCGATCGGCGGGAAGAGCAGTACTTC
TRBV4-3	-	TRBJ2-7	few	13	CASSRERTYEQYF	TGCGCCAGCAGCAGAGAAAGGACCTACGAGCAGTACTTC
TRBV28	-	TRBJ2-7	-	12	CASMGNSYEQYF	TGTGCCAGCATGGGGAACTCCTACGAGCAGTACTTC
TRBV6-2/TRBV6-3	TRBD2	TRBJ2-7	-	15	CASSYEGGRGYEQYF	TGTGCCAGCAGTTACGAAGGCGGGAGGGGCTACGAGCAGTACTTC
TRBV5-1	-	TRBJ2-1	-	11	CASSLAVEQFF	TGCGCCAGCAGCTTGGCGGTAGAGCAGTTCTTC
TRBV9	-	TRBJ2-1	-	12	CASSVRETEQFF	TGTGCCAGCAGCGTACGTGAGACTGAGCAGTTCTTC